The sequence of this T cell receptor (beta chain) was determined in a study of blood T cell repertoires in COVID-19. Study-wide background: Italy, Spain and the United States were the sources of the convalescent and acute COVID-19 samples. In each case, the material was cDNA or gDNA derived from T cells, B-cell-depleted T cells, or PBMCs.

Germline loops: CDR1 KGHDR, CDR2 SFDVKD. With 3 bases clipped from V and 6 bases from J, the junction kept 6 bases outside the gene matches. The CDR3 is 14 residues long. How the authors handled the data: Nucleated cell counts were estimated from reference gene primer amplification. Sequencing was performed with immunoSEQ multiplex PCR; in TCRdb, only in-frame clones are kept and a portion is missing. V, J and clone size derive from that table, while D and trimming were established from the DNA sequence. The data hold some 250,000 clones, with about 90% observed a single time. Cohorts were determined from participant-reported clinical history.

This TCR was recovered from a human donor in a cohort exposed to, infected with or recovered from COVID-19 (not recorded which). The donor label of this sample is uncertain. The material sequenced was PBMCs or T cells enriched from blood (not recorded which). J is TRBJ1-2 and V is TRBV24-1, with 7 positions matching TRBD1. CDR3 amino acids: CATSDPGQVNGYTF. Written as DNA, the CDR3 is TGTGCCACCAGTGATCCAGGACAGGTGAATGGCTACACCTTC.